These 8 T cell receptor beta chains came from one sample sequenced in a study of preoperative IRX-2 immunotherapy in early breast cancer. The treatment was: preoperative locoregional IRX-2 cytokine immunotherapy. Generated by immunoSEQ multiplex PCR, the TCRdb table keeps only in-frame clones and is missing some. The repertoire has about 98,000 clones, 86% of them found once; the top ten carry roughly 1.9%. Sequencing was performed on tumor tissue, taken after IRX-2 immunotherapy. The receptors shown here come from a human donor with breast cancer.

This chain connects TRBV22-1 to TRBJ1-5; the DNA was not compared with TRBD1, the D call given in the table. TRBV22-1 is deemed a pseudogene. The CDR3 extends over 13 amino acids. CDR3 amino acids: CASSLQPNQPQHF. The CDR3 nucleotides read TGTGCCTCCAGTTTACAGCCTAATCAGCCCCAGCATTTT.

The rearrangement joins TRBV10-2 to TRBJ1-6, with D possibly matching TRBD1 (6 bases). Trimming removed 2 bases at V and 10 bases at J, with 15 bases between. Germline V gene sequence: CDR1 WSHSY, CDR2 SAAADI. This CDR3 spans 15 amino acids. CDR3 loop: CASSELGGRNSPLHF. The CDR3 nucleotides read TGCGCCAGCAGTGAGCTGGGGGGCCGTAACTCACCCCTCCACTTT.

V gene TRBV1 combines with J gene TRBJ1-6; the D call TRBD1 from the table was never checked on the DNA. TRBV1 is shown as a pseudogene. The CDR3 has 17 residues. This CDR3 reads CASSQDTGSSYNSPLHF. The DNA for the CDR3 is TGCGCCAGCAGCCAAGATACAGGTTCCTCCTATAATTCACCCCTCCACTTT.

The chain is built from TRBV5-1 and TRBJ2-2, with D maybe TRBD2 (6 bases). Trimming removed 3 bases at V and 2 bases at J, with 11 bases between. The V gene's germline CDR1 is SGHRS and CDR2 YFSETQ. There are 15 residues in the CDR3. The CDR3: CASSSSGSNTGELFF. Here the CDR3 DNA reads TGCGCCAGCAGCTCCTCCGGGAGCAACACCGGGGAGCTGTTTTTT. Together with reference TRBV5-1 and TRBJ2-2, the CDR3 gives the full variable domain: KAGVTQTPRYLIKTRGQQVTLSCSPISGHRSVSWYQQTPGQGLQFLFEYFSETQRNKGNFPGRFSGRQFSNSRSEMNVSTLELGDSALYLCASSSSGSNTGELFFGEGSRLTVL.

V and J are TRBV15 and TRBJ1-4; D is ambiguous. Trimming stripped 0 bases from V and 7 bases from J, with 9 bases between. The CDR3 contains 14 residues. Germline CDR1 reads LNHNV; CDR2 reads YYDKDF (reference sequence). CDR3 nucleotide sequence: TGTGCCACCAGCAGAGAAGGGCTTGGTGAAAAACTGTTTTTT. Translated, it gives CATSREGLGEKLFF.

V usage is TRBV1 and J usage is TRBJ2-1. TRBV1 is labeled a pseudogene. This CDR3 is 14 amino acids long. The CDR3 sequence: CASRYSGDDNEQFF. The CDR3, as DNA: TGCGCCAGCAGATACAGTGGGGATGACAATGAGCAGTTCTTC.

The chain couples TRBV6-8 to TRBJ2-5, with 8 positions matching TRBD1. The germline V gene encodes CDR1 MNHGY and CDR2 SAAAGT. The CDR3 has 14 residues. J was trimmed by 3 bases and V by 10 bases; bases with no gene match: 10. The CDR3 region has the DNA TGTGCCATCAATTCGGGACAGGTTGAAGAGACCCAGTACTTC. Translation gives CAINSGQVEETQYF.

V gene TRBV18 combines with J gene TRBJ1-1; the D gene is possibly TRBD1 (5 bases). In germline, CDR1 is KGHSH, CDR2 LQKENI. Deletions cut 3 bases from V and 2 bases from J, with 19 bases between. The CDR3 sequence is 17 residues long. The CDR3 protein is CASSPQRWGWDNTEAFF. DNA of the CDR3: TGTGCCAGCTCACCGCAGAGGTGGGGTTGGGACAACACTGAAGCTTTCTTT.